These T cell receptor beta chains were read from a single sample in a study of blood T cell repertoires in COVID-19. Data came from immunoSEQ multiplex PCR; TCRdb stores just in-frame clones and leaves some out. The data hold 440,000 or so clones, with over 75% observed a single time. Sequenced input: peripheral blood. These receptors came from a woman between 35 and 50 years old with COVID-19, enrolled during active disease. Each CDR3 is given with its conserved first and last residue. A D gene is named only where the DNA matches it firmly.

d_call j_call cdr3_length v_call cdr3_aa cdr3_nt
- TRBJ1-5 15 TRBV6-2/TRBV6-3 CASSKDGGSNQPQHF TGTGCCAGCAGTAAGGACGGAGGGAGCAATCAGCCCCAGCATTTT
TRBD1 TRBJ1-1 14 TRBV9 CASSVSQGDTEAFF TGTGCCAGCAGCGTCTCACAGGGGGACACTGAAGCTTTCTTT
- TRBJ2-5 13 TRBV7-2 CASSLALQETQYF TGTGCCAGCAGCTTAGCCCTACAAGAGACCCAGTACTTC
- TRBJ2-5 12 TRBV12-3/TRBV12-4 CASSLVQETQYF TGTGCCAGCAGTTTAGTACAAGAGACCCAGTACTTC
- TRBJ1-4 16 TRBV6-1 CASSEARGAANEKLFF TGTGCCAGCAGTGAAGCGCGGGGGGCGGCTAATGAAAAACTGTTTTTT
- TRBJ2-7 13 TRBV12-3/TRBV12-4 CASSLSGTYEQYF TGTGCCAGCAGTTTATCCGGGACCTACGAGCAGTACTTC
- TRBJ1-1 14 TRBV4-3 CASSQDVWLHEAFF TGCGCCAGCAGCCAAGACGTTTGGCTCCATGAAGCTTTCTTT
TRBD2 TRBJ2-7 16 TRBV4-2 CASSQVKPSGAYEQYF TGTGCCAGCAGCCAAGTCAAGCCTAGCGGGGCCTACGAGCAGTACTTC
TRBD2 TRBJ2-1 15 TRBV19 CASSIRLAGNNEQFF TGTGCCAGTAGTATAAGACTAGCGGGGAACAATGAGCAGTTCTTC
- TRBJ1-3 15 TRBV15 CATSRVGDSGNTIYF TGTGCCACCAGCAGAGTCGGGGACTCTGGAAACACCATATATTTT
- TRBJ2-2 13 TRBV2 CASRDSNSEELFF TGTGCCAGCAGGGACTCCAACTCCGAGGAGCTGTTTTTT
- TRBJ2-5 13 TRBV7-2 CASSRHLQETQYF TGTGCCAGCAGCCGACACCTCCAAGAGACCCAGTACTTC
TRBD1 TRBJ2-1 15 TRBV11-3 CASSRTGGGYNEQFF TGTGCCAGCAGCCGGACAGGGGGCGGGTACAATGAGCAGTTCTTC